Presented here are 12 T cell receptor beta chains from one specimen sequenced in a study of CD8 T cells in ankylosing spondylitis. Study-wide points: Apparently characteristic of ankylosing spondylitis blood was a TCR beta motif (about eight highly homologous variants).

These receptors have no identified antigens. TCRdb ran MiXCR on the 5' RACE reads and lists one entry per CDR3 protein. The sample contains approximately 500,000 distinct CDR3 sequences, roughly 13% of which appear only once. Sequencing used blood, either unsorted or a sorted T cell fraction (not recorded which). The receptors shown here come from a male donor with ankylosing spondylitis.

The chain has TRBV5-1 and TRBJ1-1; 9 bases agree with TRBD1. This CDR3 has 17 residues. The V gene end was trimmed by 2 bases and the J gene end by 3 bases; junction bases not matched to a gene: 11. Germline V CDR1 and CDR2: SGHRS, YFSETQ. This CDR3 reads CASSFSGQGGLDTEAFF. For the CDR3, the DNA is TGCGCCAGCAGCTTCTCGGGACAGGGTGGGTTGGACACTGAAGCTTTCTTT.

In this sample, this clonotype turned up many times. This chain connects TRBV27 to TRBJ2-1; 9 bases map to TRBD2. Per germline, CDR1 MNHEY and CDR2 SMNVEV (reference sequence). CDR3 length equals 15 residues. The ends lost 6 bases at V and 4 bases at J; junction bases unmatched: 7. CDR3 in DNA: TGTGCCAGCAGATTAAGTAGCGGGAGTTACAATGAGCAGTTCTTC. It encodes CASRLSSGSYNEQFF.

The chain is built from TRBV3-1 and TRBJ2-1; no definite D call. The CDR3 consists of 15 residues. V lost 4 bases, J lost 0 bases, and 10 bases lay in between. CDR1 and CDR2 from the germline V gene are LGHDT and YNNKEL (reference sequence). CDR3 sequence reads: CASSRLSSSYNEQFF. The CDR3 region has the DNA TGTGCCAGCAGCCGCTTATCCAGCTCCTACAATGAGCAGTTCTTC.

This clonotype was seen a few times. The chain joins TRBV20-1 to TRBJ2-1, with 8 bases lining up with TRBD1. This CDR3 is 12 amino acids long. Per germline, CDR1 DFQATT and CDR2 SNEGSKA (reference sequence). J gave up 5 bases and V 4 bases, and 1 base lay outside the gene matches. The CDR3 DNA reads as TGCAGTGCTACGGACAGGGACAATGAGCAGTTCTTC. Encoded protein: CSATDRDNEQFF.

The chain carries TRBV29-1 and TRBJ2-1, with 10 positions matching TRBD2. The CDR3 has 12 amino acids. Germline lookup yields CDR1 SQVTM and CDR2 ANQGSEA. After removal of 5 bases from V and 9 bases from J, the junction contained 4 bases not matched to a gene. In DNA, the CDR3 is TGCAGCGTTTTGGCTAGCGGGAGTGAGCAGTTCTTC. Translation: CSVLASGSEQFF.

This chain links TRBV5-1 with TRBJ2-1; weak D call: TRBD2 (6 bases). Looked up from germline, CDR1 is SGHRS and CDR2 is YFSETQ. The CDR3 has 13 residues. The germline V and J ends were trimmed by 0 bases and 10 bases, with 11 bases remaining between them. CDR3 in DNA: TGCGCCAGCAGCTTGGAATCGGCGGGAGAGCAGTTCTTC. This sequence encodes CASSLESAGEQFF.

This clonotype was detected many times. The rearrangement joins TRBV7-2 to TRBJ2-5; D call uncertain. V was trimmed by 5 bases and J by 4 bases, leaving 11 bases between them. The CDR3 has 13 amino acids. Germline V gives CDR1 SGHTA, CDR2 FQGNSA. The CDR3 protein is CASSLQPGETQYF. The CDR3 DNA sequence: TGTGCCAGCAGCCTCCAACCAGGAGAGACCCAGTACTTC.

There are a few counts of this clonotype. This chain joins TRBV6-2 or TRBV6-3 and TRBJ2-3, with 13 nucleotides matching TRBD2. Germline V CDR1 and CDR2: MNHEY, SVGEGT. V was pared by 8 bases and J by 0 bases, with 5 bases of the junction left unmatched. The CDR3 length is 16 residues. The CDR3 DNA reads as TGTGCCAGCGGACTAGCGGGAGCCACTAGCACAGATACGCAGTATTTT. Its protein product is CASGLAGATSTDTQYF.

The rearrangement joins TRBV11-2 to TRBJ2-7, with 8 bases matching TRBD2. The CDR3 length is 15 residues. The germline V gene encodes CDR1 SGHAT and CDR2 FQNNGV. The J segment lost 5 bases and the V segment lost 4 bases, leaving 10 bases of the junction unmatched. For the CDR3, the DNA is TGTGCCAGCAGCTATAGCGGGAAGGTTGAGGACGAGCAGTACTTC. Its protein product is CASSYSGKVEDEQYF. Together with reference TRBV11-2 and TRBJ2-7, the CDR3 gives the full variable domain: EAGVAQSPRYKIIEKRQSVAFWCNPISGHATLYWYQQILGQGPKLLIQFQNNGVVDDSQLPKDRFSAERLKGVDSTLKIQPAKLEDSAVYLCASSYSGKVEDEQYFGPGTRLTVT.

This clonotype was recorded many times. This chain connects TRBV12-3 or TRBV12-4 to TRBJ2-3, with 9 bases that match TRBD2. This CDR3 is 16 amino acids long. V lost 5 bases and J lost 2; bases outside the gene matches: 8. DNA for the CDR3: TGTGCCAGCAGTGCATCGACTAGCGGCTACACAGATACGCAGTATTTT. Its translation: CASSASTSGYTDTQYF.

The table lists this clonotype with many counts. The genes are TRBV6-2 or TRBV6-3 and TRBJ2-5; D is ambiguous. Deletions cut 3 bases from V and 5 bases from J, with 13 bases between. Per germline, CDR1 MNHEY and CDR2 SVGEGT. There are 14 residues in the CDR3. CDR3 nucleotide sequence: TGTGCCAGCAGTTATGGTGTTCGCAGGGAGACCCAGTACTTC. It yields the protein CASSYGVRRETQYF.

The J gene is TRBJ1-1, the V gene TRBV7-9, with D possibly TRBD1 on 6 matching bases. The CDR3 sequence is 14 residues long. Per the germline V gene, CDR1 is SEHNR and CDR2 is FQNEAQ (reference sequence). The V end lost 7 bases, the J end lost 4 bases, and 16 bases lay between the germline ends. CDR3 amino acids: CASTLQGGGTEAFF. The CDR3 DNA sequence: TGTGCCAGCACCCTACAGGGAGGGGGCACTGAAGCTTTCTTT.